A selection of T cell receptor beta chains follows, all from one sample in a study of cytomegalovirus exposure and HLA in healthy donors. The data were produced by immunoSEQ multiplex PCR, yet TCRdb's version contains in-frame clones alone and is incomplete. Here the sample spans about 210,000 clones, around 81% being singletons. The specimen was PBMCs. Every receptor here comes from a woman in her fifties or sixties in good health and CMV-seropositive. The CDR3 runs from the conserved cysteine through the conserved F or W. A D gene is named only where the DNA matches it firmly. Size values are once, few and many counts, or a class for expanded clones, and some rows have none.

v_gene: TRBV7-9; d_gene: NA; abundance: NA; j_gene: TRBJ2-3; CDR3nt: TGTGCCAGCAGCTTAACCGGGGATACGCAGTATTTT; CDR3aa: CASSLTGDTQYF
v_gene: TRBV11-2; d_gene: NA; abundance: NA; j_gene: TRBJ2-3; CDR3nt: TGTGCCAGCAGCTTCGGGGCGGTGGTGGGGGCTAGCACAGATACGCAGTATTTT; CDR3aa: CASSFGAVVGASTDTQYF
v_gene: TRBV13; d_gene: TRBD1; abundance: NA; j_gene: TRBJ2-2; CDR3nt: TGTGCCAGCAGCCCATCCGGGACAGGGAACACCGGGGAGCTGTTTTTT; CDR3aa: CASSPSGTGNTGELFF
v_gene: TRBV2; d_gene: TRBD2; abundance: NA; j_gene: TRBJ2-1; CDR3nt: TGTGCCAGCGGGGGACTAGCGGGGGGGAATGAGCAGTTCTTC; CDR3aa: CASGGLAGGNEQFF
v_gene: TRBV2; d_gene: NA; abundance: few; j_gene: TRBJ1-1; CDR3nt: TGTGCCAGCAGAGCTGATAACACTGAAGCTTTCTTT; CDR3aa: CASRADNTEAFF
v_gene: TRBV19; d_gene: NA; abundance: NA; j_gene: TRBJ2-2; CDR3nt: TGTGCCAGTAAGAGGCGAGTTTCTGCCGGGGAGCTGTTTTTT; CDR3aa: CASKRRVSAGELFF
v_gene: TRBV27; d_gene: NA; abundance: NA; j_gene: TRBJ2-5; CDR3nt: TGTGCCAGCAGTCTAGCCCCGTACCAAGAGACCCAGTACTTC; CDR3aa: CASSLAPYQETQYF
v_gene: TRBV13; d_gene: NA; abundance: NA; j_gene: TRBJ1-6; CDR3nt: TGTGCCAGCAGCCTCAACTCACGCGGTTCCGATTCACCCCTCCACTTT; CDR3aa: CASSLNSRGSDSPLHF
v_gene: TRBV29-1; d_gene: NA; abundance: NA; j_gene: TRBJ2-5; CDR3nt: TGCAGCGTTGGAGTTTACAGGGATACGGAGACCCAGTACTTC; CDR3aa: CSVGVYRDTETQYF
v_gene: TRBV5-4; d_gene: TRBD1; abundance: NA; j_gene: TRBJ1-1; CDR3nt: TGTGCCAGCAGCCCGAAGGGACAGCCCATGAACACTGAAGCTTTCTTT; CDR3aa: CASSPKGQPMNTEAFF
v_gene: TRBV7-2; d_gene: NA; abundance: NA; j_gene: TRBJ2-7; CDR3nt: TGTGCCAGCAGCACCCAGCCGGGATACTCCTACGAGCAGTACTTC; CDR3aa: CASSTQPGYSYEQYF
v_gene: TRBV5-1; d_gene: TRBD2; abundance: NA; j_gene: TRBJ2-5; CDR3nt: TGCGCCAGCAGCTTGGCGGGGGGTACCCAAGAGACCCAGTACTTC; CDR3aa: CASSLAGGTQETQYF
v_gene: TRBV10-3; d_gene: NA; abundance: NA; j_gene: TRBJ2-7; CDR3nt: TGTGCCATCAGTCCTCAGAACTACGAGCAGTACTTC; CDR3aa: CAISPQNYEQYF
v_gene: TRBV18; d_gene: TRBD2; abundance: NA; j_gene: TRBJ2-2; CDR3nt: TGTGCCAGCTCACCACCGATCCTCAAGACTAGCAGGCCCGGGGAGCTGTTTTTT; CDR3aa: CASSPPILKTSRPGELFF
v_gene: TRBV28; d_gene: TRBD1; abundance: once; j_gene: TRBJ1-2; CDR3nt: TGTGCCAGCAGTCCCGCCGGTGGGACAGAGGTTAACTATGGCTACACCTTC; CDR3aa: CASSPAGGTEVNYGYTF
v_gene: TRBV5-1; d_gene: NA; abundance: NA; j_gene: TRBJ1-4; CDR3nt: TGCGCCAGCCGAGTAGGACAGATAAATGAAAAACTGTTTTTT; CDR3aa: CASRVGQINEKLFF
v_gene: TRBV28; d_gene: NA; abundance: NA; j_gene: TRBJ1-2; CDR3nt: TGTGCCAGCAGTAGGACAGTAGGGTATGGCTACACCTTC; CDR3aa: CASSRTVGYGYTF
v_gene: TRBV2; d_gene: NA; abundance: NA; j_gene: TRBJ1-1; CDR3nt: TGTGCCAGCAGTCAATCCGGGAGCACTGAAGCTTTCTTT; CDR3aa: CASSQSGSTEAFF
v_gene: TRBV6-5; d_gene: TRBD1; abundance: few; j_gene: TRBJ1-3; CDR3nt: TGTGCCAGCAGCCCCGGACAGGGAGAAAACACCATATATTTT; CDR3aa: CASSPGQGENTIYF
v_gene: TRBV2; d_gene: NA; abundance: few; j_gene: TRBJ1-4; CDR3nt: TGTGCCAGCTCGATGGCCCATAATGAAAAACTGTTTTTT; CDR3aa: CASSMAHNEKLFF
v_gene: TRBV4-3; d_gene: TRBD1; abundance: NA; j_gene: TRBJ1-2; CDR3nt: TGCGCCAGCAGCCAGGCCGACAGGGGAGGAGATGGCTACACCTTC; CDR3aa: CASSQADRGGDGYTF
v_gene: TRBV7-2; d_gene: NA; abundance: NA; j_gene: TRBJ1-6; CDR3nt: TGTGCCAGCAGCTTAGTCCAGGGCGGTAATTCACCCCTCCACTTT; CDR3aa: CASSLVQGGNSPLHF
v_gene: TRBV7-9; d_gene: TRBD1; abundance: NA; j_gene: TRBJ1-1; CDR3nt: TGTGCCAGCAGCAGTGGGGGAAGGGGGCGGAACACTGAAGCTTTCTTT; CDR3aa: CASSSGGRGRNTEAFF
v_gene: TRBV6-1; d_gene: TRBD1; abundance: NA; j_gene: TRBJ2-2; CDR3nt: TGTGCCAGCAGCGAATGGACAGGGGGTGTTACCGGGGAGCTGTTTTTT; CDR3aa: CASSEWTGGVTGELFF
v_gene: TRBV5-4; d_gene: NA; abundance: NA; j_gene: TRBJ2-3; CDR3nt: TGTGCCAGCAGCTTGGTACAGGGAGCAGATACGCAGTATTTT; CDR3aa: CASSLVQGADTQYF
v_gene: TRBV9; d_gene: NA; abundance: NA; j_gene: TRBJ2-1; CDR3nt: TGTGCCAGCAGCTACGGGACTCGCCCCCGGCGTGAGCAGTTCTTC; CDR3aa: CASSYGTRPRREQFF
v_gene: TRBV11-2; d_gene: NA; abundance: NA; j_gene: TRBJ1-1; CDR3nt: TGTGCCAGCAGCTTAGGTGTCAGGATTATTGAAGCTTTCTTT; CDR3aa: CASSLGVRIIEAFF
v_gene: TRBV5-1; d_gene: NA; abundance: once; j_gene: TRBJ2-1; CDR3nt: TGCGCCAGCAGCTTGCAGGTCCACAATGAGCAGTTCTTC; CDR3aa: CASSLQVHNEQFF
v_gene: TRBV9; d_gene: TRBD1; abundance: NA; j_gene: TRBJ1-1; CDR3nt: TGTGCCAGCAGCGTAGGGCAGGGGGCGCGTGGCACTGAAGCTTTCTTT; CDR3aa: CASSVGQGARGTEAFF
v_gene: TRBV7-9; d_gene: NA; abundance: NA; j_gene: TRBJ2-7; CDR3nt: TGTGCCAGCAGCTCCGGGAGGACAGGGATGCGCGGCGAGCAGTACTTC; CDR3aa: CASSSGRTGMRGEQYF
v_gene: TRBV25-1; d_gene: NA; abundance: NA; j_gene: TRBJ1-4; CDR3nt: TGTGCCAGCAGTGAATGGACAGTGTATAATGAAAAACTGTTTTTT; CDR3aa: CASSEWTVYNEKLFF